The rows below give T cell receptor beta chains drawn from one sample of a study of blood T cell repertoires in COVID-19. The assay was immunoSEQ multiplex PCR, and TCRdb's table has in-frame clones only and misses some. The table records fewer than 90,000 clones, 72% of them present only once. The specimen sequenced was peripheral blood. These receptors came from an elderly woman with acute or convalescent COVID-19. Both conserved end residues are part of each CDR3. Each record gives: V gene, clone size, J gene, D gene, CDR3 protein, CDR3 DNA. D genes are given only for firm matches. Size values are once, few and many counts, or a class for expanded clones, and some rows have none.

v_call: TRBV19; clone_size: NA; j_call: TRBJ1-6; d_call: TRBD1; cdr3_aa: CASQTGSYNSPLHF; cdr3_nt: TGTGCCTCCCAGACAGGGTCCTATAATTCACCCCTCCACTTT
v_call: TRBV5-6; clone_size: NA; j_call: TRBJ1-5; d_call: NA; cdr3_aa: CASSLGWGPFQPQHF; cdr3_nt: TGTGCCAGCAGCTTGGGATGGGGCCCCTTTCAGCCCCAGCATTTT
v_call: TRBV7-9; clone_size: NA; j_call: TRBJ1-2; d_call: TRBD1; cdr3_aa: CASSLEMTGDYGYTF; cdr3_nt: TGTGCCAGCAGCTTAGAAATGACAGGGGACTATGGCTACACCTTC
v_call: TRBV27; clone_size: many; j_call: TRBJ1-1; d_call: TRBD1; cdr3_aa: CASSPHRGKNTEAFF; cdr3_nt: TGTGCCAGCAGCCCCCACAGGGGGAAGAACACTGAAGCTTTCTTT
v_call: TRBV28; clone_size: once; j_call: TRBJ1-5; d_call: TRBD1; cdr3_aa: CASRLTGFSNQPQHF; cdr3_nt: TGTGCCAGCAGACTGACAGGGTTTAGCAATCAGCCCCAGCATTTT
v_call: TRBV6-1; clone_size: NA; j_call: TRBJ1-5; d_call: NA; cdr3_aa: CASSEEMVAVNQPQHF; cdr3_nt: TGTGCCAGCAGTGAAGAGATGGTAGCAGTCAATCAGCCCCAGCATTTT
v_call: TRBV28; clone_size: NA; j_call: TRBJ2-1; d_call: TRBD2; cdr3_aa: CASMTGGAYNEQFF; cdr3_nt: TGTGCCAGCATGACCGGGGGGGCCTACAATGAGCAGTTCTTC
v_call: TRBV20-1; clone_size: once; j_call: TRBJ2-2; d_call: NA; cdr3_aa: CSASRAANTGELFF; cdr3_nt: TGCAGTGCTAGTCGAGCCGCGAACACCGGGGAGCTGTTTTTT
v_call: TRBV3-1/TRBV3-2; clone_size: NA; j_call: TRBJ2-7; d_call: NA; cdr3_aa: CASSQGVVATYEQYF; cdr3_nt: TGTGCCAGCAGCCAAGGAGTGGTAGCCACCTACGAGCAGTACTTC
v_call: TRBV25-1; clone_size: NA; j_call: TRBJ1-1; d_call: TRBD1; cdr3_aa: CASIGGWVTEAFF; cdr3_nt: TGTGCCAGCATAGGGGGCTGGGTTACTGAAGCTTTCTTT
v_call: TRBV9; clone_size: NA; j_call: TRBJ1-5; d_call: TRBD1; cdr3_aa: CASSLGGTGNQPQHF; cdr3_nt: TGTGCCAGCAGCCTCGGAGGGACAGGCAATCAGCCCCAGCATTTT
v_call: TRBV20-1; clone_size: NA; j_call: TRBJ1-1; d_call: NA; cdr3_aa: CSARERERPLF; cdr3_nt: TGCAGTGCTAGAGAACGGGAGCGCCCCCTCTTT
v_call: TRBV6-2/TRBV6-3; clone_size: few; j_call: TRBJ1-2; d_call: NA; cdr3_aa: CASSPAAGFDGYTF; cdr3_nt: TGTGCCAGCAGTCCCGCCGCAGGGTTTGATGGCTACACCTTC
v_call: TRBV12-3/TRBV12-4; clone_size: NA; j_call: TRBJ1-1; d_call: NA; cdr3_aa: CASSSGFGAFF; cdr3_nt: TGTGCCAGCTCCTCGGGATTTGGAGCTTTCTTT
v_call: TRBV5-1; clone_size: many; j_call: TRBJ2-7; d_call: TRBD2; cdr3_aa: CASSLGGTSGGYEQYF; cdr3_nt: TGCGCCAGCAGCTTGGGAGGGACTAGCGGGGGTTACGAGCAGTACTTC
v_call: TRBV5-6; clone_size: once; j_call: TRBJ1-2; d_call: TRBD1; cdr3_aa: CASSLSLKSGTGVFYGYTF; cdr3_nt: TGTGCCAGCAGCCTATCTTTAAAATCCGGGACAGGAGTTTTCTATGGCTACACCTTC
v_call: TRBV3-1/TRBV3-2; clone_size: NA; j_call: TRBJ2-5; d_call: TRBD2; cdr3_aa: CASSQDSGTLGTQYF; cdr3_nt: TGTGCCAGCAGCCAAGATAGCGGGACACTTGGCACCCAGTACTTC
v_call: TRBV19; clone_size: NA; j_call: TRBJ2-7; d_call: TRBD2; cdr3_aa: CASSIGGTSSTYEQYF; cdr3_nt: TGTGCCAGTAGTATAGGAGGGACTAGCTCCACCTACGAGCAGTACTTC
v_call: TRBV6-5; clone_size: NA; j_call: TRBJ2-3; d_call: TRBD2; cdr3_aa: CASSRSGGTDTQYF; cdr3_nt: TGTGCCAGCAGCCGTAGCGGGGGCACAGATACGCAGTATTTT
v_call: TRBV5-1; clone_size: NA; j_call: TRBJ1-6; d_call: TRBD1; cdr3_aa: CASSYSDQGAPVNSPLHF; cdr3_nt: TGCGCCAGCAGCTACTCCGATCAGGGGGCGCCAGTGAATTCACCCCTCCACTTT
v_call: TRBV6-4; clone_size: NA; j_call: TRBJ2-3; d_call: NA; cdr3_aa: CASRPRLGADTQYF; cdr3_nt: TGTGCCAGCAGACCGAGACTAGGCGCAGATACGCAGTATTTT
v_call: TRBV7-2; clone_size: many; j_call: TRBJ2-3; d_call: TRBD2; cdr3_aa: CASSATSGEWDTQYF; cdr3_nt: TGTGCCAGCAGCGCTACTAGCGGGGAGTGGGATACGCAGTATTTT
v_call: TRBV4-2; clone_size: NA; j_call: TRBJ2-5; d_call: TRBD1; cdr3_aa: CASSQESGQGGTQYF; cdr3_nt: TGTGCCAGCAGCCAAGAATCGGGACAGGGGGGGACCCAGTACTTC
v_call: TRBV6-5; clone_size: few; j_call: TRBJ2-2; d_call: TRBD1; cdr3_aa: CASRPGQGVTGELFF; cdr3_nt: TGTGCCAGCAGGCCGGGACAGGGGGTCACCGGGGAGCTGTTTTTT
v_call: TRBV3-1/TRBV3-2; clone_size: few; j_call: TRBJ1-1; d_call: NA; cdr3_aa: CASSQSWANTEAFF; cdr3_nt: TGTGCCAGCAGCCAAAGTTGGGCCAACACTGAAGCTTTCTTT
v_call: TRBV6-4; clone_size: few; j_call: TRBJ2-1; d_call: TRBD1; cdr3_aa: CASSDHDRGQGNEQFF; cdr3_nt: TGTGCCAGCAGTGACCATGACAGGGGGCAAGGGAATGAGCAGTTCTTC
v_call: TRBV7-2; clone_size: few; j_call: TRBJ2-7; d_call: TRBD2; cdr3_aa: CASSLKAGEVYEQYF; cdr3_nt: TGTGCCAGCAGCTTAAAGGCGGGGGAGGTCTACGAGCAGTACTTC
v_call: TRBV28; clone_size: NA; j_call: TRBJ2-2; d_call: NA; cdr3_aa: CASTENTGELFF; cdr3_nt: TGTGCCTCGACTGAGAACACCGGGGAGCTGTTTTTT